This T cell receptor beta chain is drawn from a study of blood T cells in healthy people across ages. The second PCR ran about 6 to 12 cycles with a sample-barcoded 5' primer and J-beta primers. TCRdb itself ran the 5' RACE reads through MiXCR, one entry per CDR3 protein. The table includes more than 900,000 distinct CDR3 sequences, 20% to 25% detected once. Trimming removed 6 bases from V and 0 bases from J, with 22 bases in between. Germline-derived CDR1 and CDR2 are LNHDA and SQIVND (reference sequence). The CDR3 is 18 amino acids. This clonotype was recorded a few times. These records were also assigned to another study, of T cells of mothers and their children.

The chain has TRBV19 and TRBJ2-3; D tentatively fits TRBD1 or TRBD2 (5 bases each). What was sequenced was blood. This receptor was taken from a girl under 10 years old in good health. The CDR3 reads CASSRGPVKGKSTDTQYF. The CDR3 region has the DNA TGTGCCAGTAGCCGGGGCCCGGTTAAAGGGAAAAGCACAGATACGCAGTATTTT.